This T cell receptor (beta chain) was identified during a study of T-cell memory formation after mild COVID-19 (dated by TCRdb to the early 2020s). For the wider study: TCR sequence clusters from the two donors were largely donor specific. Two young, previously healthy adult volunteers, one female and one male, were included in the cohort. In a couple of donors, T-cell clones that expanded and contracted after mild COVID-19 were followed by sequencing TCRalpha and TCRbeta repertoires longitudinally. Study-wide conclusions, independent of this receptor: Only a couple of mild cases were covered in the study, and larger cohorts including severe cases with pre-infection samples were considered necessary. Some responding clones were detected in pre-infection memory, suggesting pre-existing cross-reactive memory T cells joined the SARS-CoV-2 response. Clones contracting from day 15 to 85 had balanced CD4/CD8 phenotypes, while a second wave expanding from day 15 to 37 was biased towards CD4+. Whether the second-wave clones peaking on day 37 were SARS-CoV-2 specific was not confirmed. Contracting CD4+ clones appeared mostly in the CM and EM memory subsets, whereas CD8+ clones were enriched in EMRA.

V and J lose 6 bases and 3 bases, and a span of 9 bases separates them. CDR1 and CDR2 are read off the germline V gene as MDHEN and SYDVKM. Its CDR3 holds 13 amino acids, cysteine through phenylalanine. Just the 39-base CDR3 DNA is kept, in frame starting at base 1. Sequencing was carried out with an Illumina NovaSeq 6000. cDNA libraries for TCRalpha and TCRbeta were prepared by 5'RACE using constant-segment primers, with sample barcodes and unique molecular identifiers added. Trizol reagent was used to extract RNA from every sample. Libraries were amplified in two PCR steps, with a second sample barcode and Illumina TruSeq adapters added in the second step. Sequencing of the libraries was done on an Illumina NovaSeq, producing 2 x 150 bp paired-end reads. Per the original workflow: With migec v1.2.7, reads were demultiplexed and then collapsed into UMI-guided consensus sequences. Using mixcr v2.1.11, the UMI consensuses were aligned to TRA and TRB V and J templates and assembled into clonotypes. A clonotype was counted as expanded or contracted only if both edgeR and NoisET called the change significant, with noise models trained on biological replicates. edgeR calls used a false discovery rate-adjusted p below 0.01 and a log2 fold-change threshold of 1. As an exploratory analysis of dynamics, PCA with hierarchical clustering was applied to max-normalized trajectories of the 1000 most abundant clonotypes. Each responding clone was given a CD4 or CD8 phenotype based on the CD4+ and CD8+ repertoires, which had been sequenced separately. The public reads were run again by TCRdb, first through fastp at Q25 and then through MiXCR, and only productive beta chains were kept. Entries that share a CDR3 protein sequence are merged under the most common genes and DNA. The V and J calls shown here were made by TCRdb, not taken from the authors' results. For this sample the table gives under 150,000 distinct CDR3 sequences, of which approximately 15% were detected only once. 14% of the sample is in the top ten clones.

Ficoll-Paque density gradient centrifugation was the method used to isolate PBMCs. Notes on this clonotype: What antigen it recognizes has not been identified. No base-level quality is on record; no much larger clone is a single base apart.

The sequencing input was PBMCs or a T cell subset sorted from them (not recorded which). The chain joins TRBV28 to TRBJ2-1; TRBD1 is possibly the D segment (5 matching bases). This TCR derives from an adult woman who had mild COVID-19 (a few samples of this study predate the infection). The sample titles of this study are shuffled in the database, so cell type and time point are left out; the donor was told from shared clones. The CDR3 corresponds to CASRIDSYNEQFF. The nucleotides are TGTGCCAGCAGAATTGACAGCTACAATGAGCAGTTCTTC.